Below are 15 T cell receptor beta chains sequenced from a single sample in a study of identical twins. TCRdb redid the calling of the 5' RACE reads with MiXCR, one entry per CDR3 protein. This repertoire shows around 240,000 distinct CDR3 sequences, about 10% found once; its top ten account for 9% to 10%. The sample comprised memory T cells sorted from blood. These receptors were collected from a man in his forties or fifties in good health.

This clonotype was counted only a few times. This chain links TRBV6-1 with TRBJ2-2, with 8 positions matching TRBD2. Per the germline V gene, CDR1 is MNHNS and CDR2 is SASEGT. CDR3 length: 13 amino acids. Germline trimming cut 6 bases from V and 5 bases from J; bases unmatched to any gene: 2. CDR3: CASRAGATGELFF. CDR3 coding DNA: TGTGCCAGCAGAGCGGGAGCGACCGGGGAGCTGTTTTTT.

This clonotype was seen only a few times. V usage is TRBV30 and J usage is TRBJ2-1; unclear D gene. Trimming stripped 3 bases from V and 0 bases from J, with 15 bases between. This CDR3 region has 16 residues. CDR1 and CDR2 from the germline V gene are GTSNPN and SVGIG (reference sequence). The CDR3 loop reads CAWRAPGGYSYNEQFF. DNA for the CDR3: TGTGCCTGGAGAGCCCCGGGCGGCTACTCCTACAATGAGCAGTTCTTC.

In its sample, this clonotype was seen many times. The chain links TRBV20-1 to TRBJ2-3; a possible D gene is TRBD2 (6 bases). Trimming shortened V by 3 bases and J by 5 bases, and 15 bases separated the two germline ends. In germline, CDR1 is DFQATT, CDR2 SNEGSKA (reference sequence). CDR3 length: 14 residues. This CDR3 is CSASPSARGDTQYF. CDR3 coding DNA: TGCAGTGCTAGCCCTAGCGCCCGGGGAGATACGCAGTATTTT.

The J gene is TRBJ2-5, the V gene TRBV20-1; no clear D gene. V lost 7 bases and J lost 2, with 23 bases in between. CDR3 length: 16 amino acids. Germline CDR1 DFQATT, CDR2 SNEGSKA (reference sequence). CDR3: CSGALSLGWPQETQYF. The DNA for the CDR3 is TGCAGTGGGGCTCTCTCGTTGGGCTGGCCACAAGAGACCCAGTACTTC.

This clonotype was recorded a few times. The chain has TRBV5-1 and TRBJ1-1, with D uncertain. CDR3 length equals 13 residues. V was pared by 7 bases and J by 0 bases, with 10 bases between. Germline assignment: CDR1 SGHRS and CDR2 YFSETQ. CDR3 in DNA: TGCGCCAGCCAAGGTCCGGTGAACACTGAAGCTTTCTTT. It encodes CASQGPVNTEAFF.

This chain joins TRBV28 and TRBJ1-1, with D perhaps matching TRBD1 (5 bases). In germline, CDR1 is MDHEN, CDR2 SYDVKM. The CDR3 covers 13 residues. V was clipped by 0 bases and J by 9 bases, with 11 bases between them. The CDR3 loop reads CASSLWDNSKAFF. The CDR3 DNA is TGTGCCAGCAGTTTATGGGACAATTCTAAAGCTTTCTTT.

This clonotype came up a few times. J is TRBJ2-7 and V is TRBV18; no clear D. The ends were cut back, 1 base at V and 7 bases at J, with 11 bases in the middle. Germline CDR1 reads KGHSH; CDR2 reads LQKENI. The CDR3 sequence is 13 residues long. The DNA for the CDR3 is TGTGCCAGCTCACCACTCGGCCTCGGGGAGCAGTACTTC. Translation gives CASSPLGLGEQYF.

This clonotype occurred many times. This chain uses TRBV7-2 with TRBJ2-5, with 12 bases that match TRBD1. The CDR3 is 17 amino acids. Germline V gene lookup returns CDR1 SGHTA and CDR2 FQGNSA. V lost 4 bases, J lost 4 bases, and 10 bases stayed unmatched. The CDR3 region has the DNA TGTGCCAGCAGCTCCGGGACAGGGGGCACGAGCGGAGAGACCCAGTACTTC. Amino acids: CASSSGTGGTSGETQYF.

This clonotype turned up a few times. The V call is TRBV4-1, the J call TRBJ1-1; weak D call: TRBD1 (5 bases). Germline CDR1 reads MGHRA; CDR2 reads YSYEKL. V was pared by 0 bases and J by 4 bases, with 12 bases between. The CDR3 length is 15 residues. The CDR3 is CASSQEGRGSTEAFF. CDR3 DNA: TGCGCCAGCAGCCAAGAGGGACGGGGTAGCACTGAAGCTTTCTTT.

This clonotype has only a few counts. The rearrangement uses TRBV29-1 and TRBJ1-2; 7 bases fit TRBD1. V shed 5 bases, J shed 0 bases, and the junction held 3 bases outside the gene matches. CDR1 is SQVTM and CDR2 is ANQGSEA in the germline V gene. The CDR3 extends over 13 amino acids. CDR3 amino acids: CSVTTGSNYGYTF. CDR3 DNA: TGCAGCGTTACGACAGGGTCTAACTATGGCTACACCTTC.

This clonotype turned up a few times. This chain links TRBV7-2 with TRBJ2-1; D is ambiguous. This CDR3 region has 11 residues. The germline gives CDR1 SGHTA, CDR2 FQGNSA. V was trimmed by 4 bases and J by 10 bases, leaving 8 bases between them. The CDR3 is CASSSIREQFF. The DNA for the CDR3 is TGTGCCAGCAGCTCAATAAGGGAGCAGTTCTTC.

This clonotype was counted ten times or more. One end of the junction fails to match germline, which may point to a read error. The chain combines TRBV7-8 with TRBJ1-2, with 7 bases fitting TRBD1. Germline values: CDR1 SGHVS, CDR2 FQNEAQ. This CDR3 comprises 17 residues. The CDR3 here is CASSLSRNRGTNSGYTF. The CDR3, as DNA: TGTGCCAGCAGCTTGTCGCGAAACAGGGGAACAAACTCTGGCTACACCTTC. The full variable domain, completed using reference TRBV7-8 and TRBJ1-2, is GAGVSQSPRYKVAKRGQDVALRCDPISGHVSLFWYQQALGQGPEFLTYFQNEAQLDKSGLPSDRFFAERPEGSVSTLKIQRTQQEDSAVYLCASSLSRNRGTNSGYTFGSGTRLTVV.

This clonotype was picked up many times. This chain links TRBV6-2 or TRBV6-3 with TRBJ1-5, with D possibly being TRBD1 (6 bases). Germline CDR1 reads MNHEY; CDR2 reads SVGEGT. Trimming shortened V by 8 bases and J by 0 bases, and 14 bases separated the two germline ends. This CDR3 region has 15 residues. DNA of the CDR3: TGTGCCAGCGGACCCACAGGGAATAGCAATCAGCCCCAGCATTTT. Translation: CASGPTGNSNQPQHF.

The CDR3 DNA follows: TGTGCCAGTGCTAAGGGGTTAATGAACACTGAAGCTTTCTTT. It specifies CASAKGLMNTEAFF. The chain employs TRBV5-6 and TRBJ1-1, with D perhaps matching TRBD1 (5 bases). Germline assignment: CDR1 SGHDT and CDR2 YYEEEE. This CDR3 comprises 14 residues. V lost 8 bases and J 0 bases, leaving 14 bases between the germline ends.

This clonotype showed up just a few times. The chain uses TRBV30 and TRBJ2-1; TRBD2 might be the D (5 bases). This CDR3 is built from 13 residues. The V and J ends lost 2 bases and 5 bases respectively, with 10 bases between them. The V gene's germline CDR1 is GTSNPN and CDR2 SVGIG (reference sequence). This CDR3 is CAWSRGEDNEQFF. The CDR3 bases are TGTGCCTGGAGTCGGGGAGAAGACAATGAGCAGTTCTTC.